Listed below are T cell receptor beta chains from one sample, sequenced in a study of CD8+CD57+ T cells in acquired aplastic anemia. One entry per CDR3 protein, called by TCRdb with MiXCR from the reads. Among fewer than 85,000 distinct CDR3 sequences, about 70% were seen once, and the ten largest hold roughly 80%. What was sequenced was sorted CD4+, CD8+, or CD8+CD57+ T cells (not recorded which) from PBMCs. The source is a human donor with aplastic anemia. The CDR3 runs from the conserved cysteine through the conserved F or W. Fields, in order: D gene, clone size, J gene, V gene, CDR3 DNA, CDR3 protein. A D gene is named only where the DNA matches it firmly. Clone size is stated in some rows and not others, as once, few, many or a class when expanded.

D: .
size: .
J: TRBJ1-1
V: TRBV29-1
DNA: TGCAGCGTACGCAGGGCCCTAAACACTGAAGCCTTCTTT
CDR3: CSVRRALNTEAFF

D: .
size: .
J: TRBJ1-2
V: TRBV11-1
DNA: TGTGCCAGCAGCTTAGAAACTGCGGACACAATCTCCTATGGCTACACCTTC
CDR3: CASSLETADTISYGYTF

D: .
size: .
J: TRBJ1-6
V: TRBV14
DNA: TGTGCCAGCAGCCAAGATGCGTGGGACGAACGGGACAATTCACCCCTCCACTTT
CDR3: CASSQDAWDERDNSPLHF

D: .
size: few
J: TRBJ2-7
V: TRBV20-1
DNA: TGCAGTGCTAGAGATGCGCGAGGGAGGAACGACGAGCAGTACTTC
CDR3: CSARDARGRNDEQYF

D: .
size: .
J: TRBJ2-3
V: TRBV7-7
DNA: TGTGCTAGCAGCTTAAGTGTTGCAGATACGCAGTATTTT
CDR3: CASSLSVADTQYF

D: .
size: .
J: TRBJ1-1
V: TRBV25-1
DNA: TGTGCCAGCAGTGAATATTCGGCGGTTAAGGGTGAAGCTTTCTTT
CDR3: CASSEYSAVKGEAFF

D: TRBD1
size: .
J: TRBJ2-1
V: TRBV20-1
DNA: TGCAGTGCTAGAGAATCCCCAGGGGGCTTCGCCAATGAGCAGTTCTTC
CDR3: CSARESPGGFANEQFF

D: .
size: .
J: TRBJ1-6
V: TRBV11-2
DNA: TGTGCCAGCAGCCCGGCACGGCAGGACGGATCCCTCCACTTT
CDR3: CASSPARQDGSLHF

D: .
size: .
J: TRBJ1-1
V: TRBV2
DNA: TGTGCCAGCAGTGACAGGGCATCTTTCTTT
CDR3: CASSDRASFF

D: TRBD2
size: once
J: TRBJ2-7
V: TRBV20-1
DNA: TGCAGTGCTAGGCTAGCGGGGGACCTTTACGAGCAGTACTTC
CDR3: CSARLAGDLYEQYF

D: .
size: .
J: TRBJ2-5
V: TRBV7-9
DNA: TGTGCCAGCAGCTTAATCGGGACTGAAGAGACCCAGTACTTC
CDR3: CASSLIGTEETQYF

D: TRBD1
size: .
J: TRBJ2-7
V: TRBV5-1
DNA: TGCGCCAGCAGCGGACAGGGATCCTACGAGCAGTACTTC
CDR3: CASSGQGSYEQYF

D: .
size: .
J: TRBJ1-2
V: TRBV7-9
DNA: TGTGCCGGAGGTGTAAGCTATGGCTACACCTTC
CDR3: CAGGVSYGYTF

D: .
size: .
J: TRBJ1-2
V: TRBV10-3
DNA: TGTGCCATCTCGAGTGGAAGGGACTACACCTTC
CDR3: CAISSGRDYTF

D: TRBD1
size: few
J: TRBJ1-6
V: TRBV7-3
DNA: TGCGCCAGCAGTCGAACAGGGGAGTCACCCCTCCACTTT
CDR3: CASSRTGESPLHF

D: .
size: .
J: TRBJ1-1
V: TRBV7-9
DNA: TGTGCCAGCAGCCGAACATCGAACACTGAAGCTTTCTTT
CDR3: CASSRTSNTEAFF

D: .
size: many
J: TRBJ1-1
V: TRBV7-7
DNA: TGTGCCAGCAGTTTCCGCCGGGGGATGGAAGCTTTCTTT
CDR3: CASSFRRGMEAFF

D: .
size: .
J: TRBJ2-3
V: TRBV7-9
DNA: TGTGCCAGCAGCCAGATGACAGATACGCAGTATTTT
CDR3: CASSQMTDTQYF

D: TRBD2
size: .
J: TRBJ2-1
V: TRBV7-3
DNA: TGTGCCAGCAGCTTAAGGCGGGGGGGCCTGAATGAGCAGTTCTTC
CDR3: CASSLRRGGLNEQFF

D: .
size: .
J: TRBJ2-7
V: TRBV7-4
DNA: TGTGCCAGCAGCTTAGAGGGTGGAAAGGACGAGCAGTACTTC
CDR3: CASSLEGGKDEQYF

D: TRBD1
size: .
J: TRBJ2-7
V: TRBV7-2
DNA: TGTGCCAGCAGCTTAGCCCGGGGACAGGGGAGACGCGAGCAGTACTTC
CDR3: CASSLARGQGRREQYF

D: .
size: .
J: TRBJ1-5
V: TRBV19
DNA: TGTGCCAGTAGTCTCGGGACGCCCTGGGATCAGCCCCAGCATTTT
CDR3: CASSLGTPWDQPQHF

D: .
size: .
J: TRBJ2-1
V: TRBV10-3
DNA: TGTGCCATCAGCCCTCAGGCCGAATGGGGGCAGTTCTTC
CDR3: CAISPQAEWGQFF

D: .
size: .
J: TRBJ2-3
V: TRBV5-1
DNA: TGCGCCAGCAGTATACAGGGTCTGTCAACAGATACGCAGTATTTT
CDR3: CASSIQGLSTDTQYF

D: .
size: many
J: TRBJ1-3
V: TRBV7-7
DNA: TGTGCCAGCAGCTTATCGGACAGCTCTGGAAACACCATATATTTT
CDR3: CASSLSDSSGNTIYF